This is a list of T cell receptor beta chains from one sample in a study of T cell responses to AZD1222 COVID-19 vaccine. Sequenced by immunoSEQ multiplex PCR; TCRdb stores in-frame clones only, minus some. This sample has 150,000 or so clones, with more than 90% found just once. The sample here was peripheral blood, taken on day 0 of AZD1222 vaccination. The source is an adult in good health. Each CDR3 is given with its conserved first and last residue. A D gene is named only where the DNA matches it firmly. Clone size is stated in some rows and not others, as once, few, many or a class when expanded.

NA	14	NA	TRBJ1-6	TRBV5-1	TGCGCCAGCAGCTTGGTGCAGGAAAATTCACCCCTCCACTTT	CASSLVQENSPLHF
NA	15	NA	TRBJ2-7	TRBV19	TGTGCCAGTAGGACACGGGGGACCCTATCCTACGAGCAGTACTTC	CASRTRGTLSYEQYF
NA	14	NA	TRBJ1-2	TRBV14	TGTGCCAGCAGCCAAGGGAGGGGCCACTATGGCTACACCTTC	CASSQGRGHYGYTF
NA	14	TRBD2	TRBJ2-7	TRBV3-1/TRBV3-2	TGTGCCAGCAGCCATAACGGGGGGGCTTCCGAGCAGTACTTC	CASSHNGGASEQYF
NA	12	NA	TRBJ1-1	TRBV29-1	TGCAGCGTTGATCAGGATGGGACTGAAGCTTTCTTT	CSVDQDGTEAFF
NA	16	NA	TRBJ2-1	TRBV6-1	TGTGCCAGCAGTGAACGTCTCGGACTTCTCCACAATGAGCAGTTCTTC	CASSERLGLLHNEQFF
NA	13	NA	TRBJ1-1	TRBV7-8	TGTGCCAGCAGCCCCAGTTGGAACACTGAAGCTTTCTTT	CASSPSWNTEAFF
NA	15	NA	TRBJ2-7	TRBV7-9	TGTGCCAGCAGCTTATCAGCCGCTAGGCTACGGGAGCAGTACTTC	CASSLSAARLREQYF
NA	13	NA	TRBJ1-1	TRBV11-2	TGTGCCAGCAGCTTAGGTACAGGCGCTGAAGCTTTCTTT	CASSLGTGAEAFF
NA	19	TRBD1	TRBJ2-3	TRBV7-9	TGTGCCAGCAGCAACGAAGAGTGGAGGAACAGGGGGGGCACAGATACGCAGTATTTT	CASSNEEWRNRGGTDTQYF
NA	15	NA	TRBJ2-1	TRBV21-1	TGTGCCAGCAGCGCTTCGACAGGGGGCTCGGGTGAGCAGTTCTTC	CASSASTGGSGEQFF
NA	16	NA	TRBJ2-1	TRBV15	TGTGCCACCAGCGGAGAAGTTTTCTCCAACTCAAATGAGCAGTTCTTC	CATSGEVFSNSNEQFF
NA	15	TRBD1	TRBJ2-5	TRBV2	TGTGCCAGCAGTGAAAGGGACAGGGTTCAAGAGACCCAGTACTTC	CASSERDRVQETQYF
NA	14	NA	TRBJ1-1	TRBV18	TGTGCCAGCTCACCCCCGGCAGCGAACACTGAAGCTTTCTTT	CASSPPAANTEAFF
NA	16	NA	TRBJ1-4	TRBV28	TGTGCCAGCAGCCATCCACAGGGTTCAACTAATGAAAAACTGTTTTTT	CASSHPQGSTNEKLFF
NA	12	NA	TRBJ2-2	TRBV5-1	TGCGCCAGCAGCTGGAACACCGGGGAGCTGTTTTTT	CASSWNTGELFF
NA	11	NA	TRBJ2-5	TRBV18	TGTGCCAGCTCCATCGCAGAGACCCAGTACTTC	CASSIAETQYF
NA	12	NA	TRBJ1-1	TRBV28	TGTGCCACGGACAGCCCGAACACTGAAGCTTTCTTT	CATDSPNTEAFF
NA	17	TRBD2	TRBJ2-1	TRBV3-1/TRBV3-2	TGTGCCAGCAGCCAAGAGACAGTCCTAGCGGGAGCCTATGAGCAGTTCTTC	CASSQETVLAGAYEQFF
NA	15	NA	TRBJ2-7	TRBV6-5	TGTGCCAGCAGTTACTCGAGGACCGGGGTCTACGAGCAGTACTTC	CASSYSRTGVYEQYF
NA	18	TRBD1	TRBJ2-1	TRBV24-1	TGTGCCACCAGTGATTTCAAAGGGACAGCAGATACCTACAATGAGCAGTTCTTC	CATSDFKGTADTYNEQFF
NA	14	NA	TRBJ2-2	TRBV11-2	TGTGCCAGCAGGGGGCGGCTGAACACCGGGGAGCTGTTTTTT	CASRGRLNTGELFF
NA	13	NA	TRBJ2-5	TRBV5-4	TGTGCCAGCAGCTTGTCGGGGACGGAGACCCAGTACTTC	CASSLSGTETQYF
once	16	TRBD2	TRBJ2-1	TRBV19	TGTGCCACTCTAGGGGAAAAGAGCGGGAGGGCTAGTGAGCAGTTCTTC	CATLGEKSGRASEQFF
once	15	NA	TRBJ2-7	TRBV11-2	TGTGCCAGCAGCTTGTCAGGGTCGAGGTCCTACGAGCAGTACTTC	CASSLSGSRSYEQYF
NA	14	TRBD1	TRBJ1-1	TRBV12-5	TGTGCTAGTGGCCGGGACAGATTGAACACTGAAGCTTTCTTT	CASGRDRLNTEAFF
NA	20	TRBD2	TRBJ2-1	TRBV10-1	TGCGCCAGCAGTGAGTTTGTCGGACTAGCGGGGGGACGCTCCTACAATGAGCAGTTCTTC	CASSEFVGLAGGRSYNEQFF
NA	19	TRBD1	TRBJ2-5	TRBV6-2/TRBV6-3	TGTGCCAGCAGTTACTCCTTACGGCCTGGACAGGGGGGCGAAGAGACCCAGTACTTC	CASSYSLRPGQGGEETQYF
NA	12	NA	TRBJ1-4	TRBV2	TGTGCCAGCAGAGCTGGGAATGAAAAACTGTTTTTT	CASRAGNEKLFF